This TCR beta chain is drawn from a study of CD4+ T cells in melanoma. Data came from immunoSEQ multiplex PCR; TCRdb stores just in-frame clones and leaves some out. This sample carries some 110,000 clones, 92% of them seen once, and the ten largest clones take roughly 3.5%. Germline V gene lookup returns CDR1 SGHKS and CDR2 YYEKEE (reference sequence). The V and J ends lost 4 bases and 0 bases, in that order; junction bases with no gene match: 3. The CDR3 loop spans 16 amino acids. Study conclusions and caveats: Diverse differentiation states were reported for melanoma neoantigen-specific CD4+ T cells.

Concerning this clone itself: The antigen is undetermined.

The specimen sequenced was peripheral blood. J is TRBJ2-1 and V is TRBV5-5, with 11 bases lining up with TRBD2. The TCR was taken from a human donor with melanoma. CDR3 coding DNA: TGTGCCAGCAGCCCTAGCGGGGGGCGCTCCTACAATGAGCAGTTCTTC. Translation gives CASSPSGGRSYNEQFF.